This is a list of T cell receptor beta chains from one sample in a study of T cell responses to AZD1222 COVID-19 vaccine. Sequencing was performed with immunoSEQ multiplex PCR; in TCRdb, only in-frame clones are kept and a portion is missing. The sample holds 90,000 to 130,000 clones; about 85% are singletons and the top ten take over 1.5%. This specimen was peripheral blood, taken on day 0 of AZD1222 vaccination. These receptors were taken from an adult in good health. The CDR3 runs from the conserved cysteine through the conserved F or W. D genes are given only for firm matches. A row's size may be missing; if present it is once, few, many or a size class.

J gene | clone size | D gene | V gene | CDR3 DNA | CDR3 protein
TRBJ2-7 | once | TRBD1 | TRBV18 | TGTGCCAGCTCACCACAGGGGGCCGACGAGCAGTACTTC | CASSPQGADEQYF
TRBJ2-3 | . | . | TRBV27 | TGTGCCAGCAGTTTAGACTTAGCTGATACGCAGTATTTT | CASSLDLADTQYF
TRBJ2-7 | . | TRBD2 | TRBV29-1 | TGCAGCGTTTTTAGCGGGGGGGCAACCGACGAGCAGTACTTC | CSVFSGGATDEQYF
TRBJ1-6 | . | . | TRBV2 | TGTGCCAGCTCTCACCCCTTAAGTCCGAATTCACCCCTCCACTTT | CASSHPLSPNSPLHF
TRBJ1-2 | . | . | TRBV15 | TGTGCCACCAGCAGAGATAGTAACTATGGCTACACCTTC | CATSRDSNYGYTF
TRBJ2-4 | . | . | TRBV29-1 | TGCAGCGTTGAACCCCAGGGTAATAACATTCAGTACTTC | CSVEPQGNNIQYF
TRBJ1-1 | few | . | TRBV30 | TGTGCCTGGAGCGCATACATGAACACTGAAGCTTTCTTT | CAWSAYMNTEAFF
TRBJ1-2 | . | . | TRBV30 | TGTGCCTGGAGTAGGATGGGGGACTATGGCTACACCTTC | CAWSRMGDYGYTF
TRBJ2-7 | . | TRBD1 | TRBV6-5 | TGTGCCAGCAGTTGGACTGGGACAGGGAGCTCCTACGAGCAGTACTTC | CASSWTGTGSSYEQYF
TRBJ2-7 | . | . | TRBV5-1 | TGCGCCAGCAGCTTGACGGGACCGGAGTCCTACGAGCAGTACTTC | CASSLTGPESYEQYF
TRBJ1-2 | . | . | TRBV28 | TGTGCCAGCAGTCCTACAGGGTTAAACTATGGCTACACCTTC | CASSPTGLNYGYTF
TRBJ1-6 | . | . | TRBV30 | TGTGCCTGGGCGCCGACAGTATATAATTCACCCCTCCACTTT | CAWAPTVYNSPLHF
TRBJ2-3 | . | . | TRBV5-4 | TGTGCCAGCAGGTCTTTTGGGAGCGGGCCTAGCACAGATACGCAGTATTTT | CASRSFGSGPSTDTQYF
TRBJ1-1 | . | . | TRBV5-8 | TGTGCCAGCAGCTCCTGGACACGGGCTGAAGCTTTCTTT | CASSSWTRAEAFF
TRBJ1-1 | . | . | TRBV6-6 | TGTGCCAGCAGTTACTTTATGGGGTCGACTGAAGCTTTCTTT | CASSYFMGSTEAFF
TRBJ1-1 | . | TRBD1 | TRBV5-5 | TGTGCCAGCAGCCTACCCCGGACAGGGAACACTGAAGCTTTCTTT | CASSLPRTGNTEAFF
TRBJ2-1 | . | TRBD1 | TRBV4-1 | TGCGCCAGCAGCCAGCGCAATTTAATAGGGGGCGTCTGGAATGAGCAGTTCTTC | CASSQRNLIGGVWNEQFF
TRBJ2-5 | . | . | TRBV5-1 | TGCGCCAGCAGCTTGGAGCGCAGGGGAGGTGAGACCCAGTACTTC | CASSLERRGGETQYF
TRBJ1-1 | . | . | TRBV20-1 | TGCAGTGCCCCCTCTGAAGCTTTCTTT | CSAPSEAFF
TRBJ1-1 | . | . | TRBV6-5 | TGTGCCGGCAAGACAGGGAACACTGAAGCTTTCTTT | CAGKTGNTEAFF
TRBJ1-1 | . | . | TRBV12-5 | TGTGCTAGTGGTTTGACGCAGCCTGGGGGAGCTTTCTTT | CASGLTQPGGAFF
TRBJ2-5 | . | . | TRBV5-4 | TGTGCCAGCAGCTTGACTAGCCTCATGGGTGAGACCCAGTACTTC | CASSLTSLMGETQYF
TRBJ2-5 | . | . | TRBV5-1 | TGCGCCAGCAGCCTACAACCTGCAACAGAGACCCAGTACTTC | CASSLQPATETQYF
TRBJ1-3 | . | . | TRBV19 | TGTGCCAGTAGTATAGGTGGGGGCCTCTCTGGAAACACCATATATTTT | CASSIGGGLSGNTIYF
TRBJ2-7 | . | . | TRBV7-9 | TGTGCCAGCAGCTTATTTCGGGGAGGAGGAGTTACCTACGAGCAGTACTTC | CASSLFRGGGVTYEQYF
TRBJ2-3 | . | . | TRBV29-1 | TGCAGCGTTGGTCAGGGGCAGGGCACAGATACGCAGTATTTT | CSVGQGQGTDTQYF
TRBJ1-1 | . | . | TRBV4-1 | TGCGCCAGCAGCCAAGATAATGAGGGGCTAAAAGCTTTCTTT | CASSQDNEGLKAFF
TRBJ1-2 | once | . | TRBV24-1 | TGTGCCACCAGCCGAAACAGGGATAATGGCTACACCTTC | CATSRNRDNGYTF
TRBJ1-1 | few | . | TRBV19 | TGTGCCAGTAGTATGGACAGTAAAATGAACACTGAAGCTTTCTTT | CASSMDSKMNTEAFF
TRBJ2-5 | . | . | TRBV24-1 | TGTGCCACCCGCTTTTGTGCGGGAGAGACCCAGTACTTC | CATRFCAGETQYF
TRBJ1-3 | few | . | TRBV27 | TGTGCCAGCAGTTCCGGACCCTCTGGAAACACCATATATTTT | CASSSGPSGNTIYF
TRBJ1-2 | . | . | TRBV9 | TGTGCCAGCAGCGGGACCGGGGGCTACACCTTC | CASSGTGGYTF
TRBJ1-1 | . | . | TRBV5-4 | TGTGCCGCCTCCCCGGGAATCAACACTGAAGCTTTCTTT | CAASPGINTEAFF
TRBJ2-7 | . | TRBD1 | TRBV27 | TGTGCCAGCAGTTTTGGGACAGGTAACTACGAGCAGTACTTC | CASSFGTGNYEQYF
TRBJ1-6 | . | . | TRBV4-1 | TGCGCCAGCAGCCAATTGAGTCGGAGGGGCCTTAATTCACCCCTCCACTTT | CASSQLSRRGLNSPLHF
TRBJ1-1 | . | . | TRBV14 | TGTGCCAGCAGCCAAGTAGGCCGATCCTACACTGAAGCTTTCTTT | CASSQVGRSYTEAFF
TRBJ1-2 | . | . | TRBV30 | TGTGCCTGGAGTCTACCCTCGGGCTATGGCTACACCTTC | CAWSLPSGYGYTF
TRBJ2-2 | once | TRBD1 | TRBV30 | TGTGCCTGGACCAGGGGGACGAACACCGGGGAGCTGTTTTTT | CAWTRGTNTGELFF
TRBJ2-7 | once | . | TRBV28 | TGTGCCAGCAGTTCCGAGGTTTACGAGCAGTACTTC | CASSSEVYEQYF
TRBJ2-3 | . | TRBD2 | TRBV27 | TGTGCCAGCACCATGCGGGGGGACGGCACAGATACGCAGTATTTT | CASTMRGDGTDTQYF
TRBJ1-1 | . | . | TRBV18 | TGTGCCAGCTCACCCATGCGGGAGAACACTGAAGCTTTCTTT | CASSPMRENTEAFF
TRBJ1-3 | . | . | TRBV19 | TGTGCCAGTAGTCCCCAGGAAGGGAGGACTGGAAACACCATATATTTT | CASSPQEGRTGNTIYF
TRBJ2-2 | . | . | TRBV2 | TGTGCCAGCAGTGAAGCGCCAGGGCAGACCGGGGAGCTGTTTTTT | CASSEAPGQTGELFF
TRBJ2-7 | . | . | TRBV5-4 | TGTGCCAGCAGCTCGGGCTACTACGAGCAGTACTTC | CASSSGYYEQYF
TRBJ2-3 | . | TRBD2 | TRBV5-4 | TGTGCCAGCAGCTACACTAGCGGGAGTGGGACAGATACGCAGTATTTT | CASSYTSGSGTDTQYF
TRBJ2-7 | . | . | TRBV19 | TGTGCCAGTAGTATACAGGCAGGCAACGAGCAGTACTTC | CASSIQAGNEQYF
TRBJ1-5 | once | TRBD1 | TRBV6-2/TRBV6-3 | TGTGCCAGCAGTTGGATGGGACAGGGCACCCAGCCCCAGCATTTT | CASSWMGQGTQPQHF
TRBJ2-3 | . | TRBD2 | TRBV27 | TGTGCCAGCAGTCCAAGGACTAGCGGGAGGGTAGCAGATACGCAGTATTTT | CASSPRTSGRVADTQYF
TRBJ1-4 | . | . | TRBV10-1 | TGCGCCAGTAGGGCCGGAGTGGATGAAAAACTGTTTTTT | CASRAGVDEKLFF
TRBJ2-7 | . | . | TRBV15 | TGTGCCACCGGCCCGGGGACGGAGCTACGCGAGCAGTACTTC | CATGPGTELREQYF
TRBJ1-2 | . | . | TRBV7-9 | TGTGCCAGCAGCATGGGGACTTACTATGGCTACACCTTC | CASSMGTYYGYTF
TRBJ1-1 | . | . | TRBV18 | TGTGCCAGCTCCCACCTGACGGAGCATGGGTCTGAAGCTTTCTTT | CASSHLTEHGSEAFF
TRBJ1-5 | . | . | TRBV12-3/TRBV12-4 | TGTGCCAGCAGTTATCAGGGGAATCAGCCCCAGCATTTT | CASSYQGNQPQHF
TRBJ2-6 | . | . | TRBV27 | TGTGCCAGCAGCGTTTCCGGCTCTGGGGCCAACGTCCTGACTTTC | CASSVSGSGANVLTF
TRBJ2-2 | . | . | TRBV29-1 | TGCAGCGTTGGTCGGCAGGTATCCTCAACCGGGGAGCTGTTTTTT | CSVGRQVSSTGELFF
TRBJ1-2 | . | . | TRBV7-9 | TGTGCCAGCATCCCCAGGACGGGACGAGGATATGGCTACACCTTC | CASIPRTGRGYGYTF